This TCR beta chain was documented in a study of blood T cell repertoires in COVID-19. On the study more broadly: T cells, B-cell-depleted T cells, or PBMCs supplied cDNA or gDNA.

TCRdb keeps only in-frame clones here, not all; method: immunoSEQ multiplex PCR. The sample has around 100,000 clones; less than 85% are singletons. The V end lost 1 base, the J end lost 8 bases, and 12 bases lay between the germline ends. The CDR3 contains 14 residues. The germline gives CDR1 SGHNT, CDR2 YENEEA. This receptor was taken from a woman in her sixties with acute or convalescent COVID-19. Sequenced sample: peripheral blood. The rearrangement joins TRBV11-3 to TRBJ2-1; D perhaps matches TRBD1 (5 bases). The CDR3 DNA sequence: TGTGCCAGCAGCTTAGGGCAGGGTACGGATGAGCAGTTCTTC. Protein sequence: CASSLGQGTDEQFF.